Given below is one TCR beta chain in context. This CDR3 comprises 13 residues. Trimming removed 5 bases from V and 4 bases from J; junction bases left unmatched: 2. The germline V gene encodes CDR1 SNHLY and CDR2 FYNNEI. The assay was immunoSEQ multiplex PCR, and TCRdb's table has in-frame clones only and misses some. The sample consists of 95,000 or so clones, approximately 96% of them appearing once. The entry originates in a study of technical replicates of blood from several donors. The receptor comes from a human donor in good health. Sequenced material: T cells isolated from PBMCs. J is TRBJ1-2 and V is TRBV2, with 9 bases lining up with TRBD1. This chain's CDR3 is CASSLGQGYGYTF. CDR3 bases: TGTGCCAGCAGTCTGGGACAGGGCTATGGCTACACCTTC. Combining the CDR3 with reference TRBV2 and TRBJ1-2 gives the whole variable domain EPEVTQTPSHQVTQMGQEVILRCVPISNHLYFYWYRQILGQKVEFLVSFYNNEISEKSEIFDDQFSVERPDGSNFTLKIRSTKLEDSAMYFCASSLGQGYGYTFGSGTRLTVV.